These 27 T cell receptor beta chains originate from one sample sequenced in a study of patients and donors after allogeneic stem cell transplantation. TCRdb re-derived calls from the RT-PCR reads in MiXCR, one entry per CDR3 protein. The sample shows about 110,000 distinct CDR3 sequences, approximately 35% of them seen only once. The source material was blood, either unsorted or a sorted T cell fraction (not recorded which). These receptors all stem from a human donor who was either an allogeneic HSCT recipient or a stem cell or donor lymphocyte infusion donor (not recorded which). It is not recorded whose cells these are; they may come from a transplant donor.

The chain is built from TRBV10-3 and TRBJ1-1, with 9 bases matching TRBD1. In germline, CDR1 is ENHRY, CDR2 SYGVKD. V was pared by 6 bases and J by 5 bases, with 7 bases of the junction left unmatched. The CDR3 totals 14 residues. CDR3 nucleotide sequence: TGTGCCATCAGCAACAGGGGGCCGGGGACTGAAGCTTTCTTT. Translated: CAISNRGPGTEAFF.

The V call is TRBV7-9, the J call TRBJ2-1; the match to TRBD2 covers 9 bases. Germline assignment: CDR1 SEHNR and CDR2 FQNEAQ (reference sequence). The V and J ends lost 1 base and 0 bases, in that order; junction bases with no gene match: 7. The CDR3 runs to 18 residues. The CDR3 bases are TGTGCCAGCAGCTTAGAGGGGACTAGCAGTTACTCCTACAATGAGCAGTTCTTC. This sequence encodes CASSLEGTSSYSYNEQFF.

This rearrangement joins TRBV4-1 to TRBJ1-4; no reliable D call. In germline, CDR1 is MGHRA, CDR2 YSYEKL. Trimming pared 5 bases from V and 0 bases from J, leaving 13 bases between. The CDR3 runs to 16 residues. The CDR3 DNA is TGCGCCAGCAGCAAAAGAGAGCGCGCAACTAATGAAAAACTGTTTTTT. Protein product: CASSKRERATNEKLFF.

In this sample, this clonotype turned up many times. The chain joins TRBV6-1 to TRBJ1-1, with a tentative D call TRBD1 (6 bases). The germline V gene has CDR1 MNHNS and CDR2 SASEGT. V was trimmed by 4 bases and J by 4 bases, leaving 10 bases between them. The length of the CDR3 is 13 residues. The CDR3 coding sequence is TGTGCCAGCAGTGGGACACAGGGCACTGAAGCTTTCTTT. It is translated as CASSGTQGTEAFF.

The gene calls are TRBV12-3 or TRBV12-4 and TRBJ2-1; TRBD2 aligns across 10 bases. V lost 5 bases and J lost 4; bases outside the gene matches: 8. The CDR3 has 16 amino acids. Here the CDR3 DNA reads TGTGCCAGCAGTGCCCGTTCTAGCGGGAGATACAATGAGCAGTTCTTC. It encodes CASSARSSGRYNEQFF.

This chain joins TRBV28 and TRBJ2-7; unclear D gene. The CDR3 is 11 amino acids. Germline V gene data show CDR1 as MDHEN and CDR2 as SYDVKM. Trimming took 4 bases from V and 4 from J, leaving 5 bases between them. CDR3 region: CASSSEYEQYF. For the CDR3, the DNA is TGTGCCAGCAGTTCTGAGTACGAGCAGTACTTC.

This clonotype has at least ten counts. This chain uses TRBV24-1 with TRBJ1-4; D is undetermined. The V end was cut by 5 bases, the J end by 10 bases, with 7 bases between. The CDR3 extends over 11 amino acids. CDR1 and CDR2 from the germline V gene are KGHDR and SFDVKD. The CDR3 loop reads CATSAAGKLFF. CDR3 sequence (DNA): TGTGCCACCAGTGCGGCGGGAAAACTGTTTTTT.

In its sample, this clonotype was seen a few times. This chain links TRBV20-1 with TRBJ1-5; TRBD1 matches at 7 bases. The V segment lost 3 bases and the J segment 0 bases; nucleotides outside the gene matches: 5. The CDR3 has 15 residues. Germline V gene lookup returns CDR1 DFQATT and CDR2 SNEGSKA (reference sequence). The CDR3, as DNA: TGCAGTGCTAGGCGGACAGGACCTAGCAATCAGCCCCAGCATTTT. This encodes CSARRTGPSNQPQHF.

The genes are TRBV6-2 or TRBV6-3 and TRBJ1-5, with 7 bases matching TRBD1. The CDR3 spans 14 residues. The germline V gene has CDR1 MNHEY and CDR2 SVGEGT. V lost 4 bases to trimming and J lost 4 bases; unmatched junction nucleotides: 4. CDR3 nucleotides: TGTGCCAGCAGTTGGAAGGGGGCAAATCAGCCCCAGCATTTT. Encoded protein: CASSWKGANQPQHF.

This clonotype was found a few times. This chain connects TRBV28 to TRBJ2-1; D uncertain. CDR3 length: 15 amino acids. The V gene lost 2 bases and the J gene lost 0 bases, with 8 bases spanning the gap. CDR1 and CDR2 from the germline V gene are MDHEN and SYDVKM. The CDR3 here is CASSLMASSYNEQFF. The CDR3 nucleotides read TGTGCCAGCAGTTTAATGGCGAGCTCCTACAATGAGCAGTTCTTC.

The chain is built from TRBV5-1 and TRBJ1-2, with 7 bases lining up with TRBD1. V shed 7 bases, J shed 5 bases, and the junction held 17 bases outside the gene matches. CDR1 is SGHRS, CDR2 YFSETQ, per germline. The CDR3 has 16 amino acids. The CDR3 loop is CASAVRATGSEYGYTF. DNA of the CDR3: TGCGCCAGCGCCGTCCGGGCGACAGGGTCTGAATATGGCTACACCTTC.

This clonotype was counted a few times. The chain couples TRBV9 to TRBJ2-5; 7 positions match TRBD1. This CDR3 has 16 residues. J gave up 1 base and V 1 base, and 7 bases lay outside the gene matches. From germline, CDR1 is SGDLS and CDR2 YYNGEE. Here the CDR3 reads CASSVNPRGIQETQYF. In DNA form, the CDR3 reads TGTGCCAGCAGCGTAAACCCCAGGGGGATCCAAGAGACCCAGTACTTC.

The chain couples TRBV6-5 to TRBJ2-3; maybe TRBD2 (6 bases). This CDR3 has 14 amino acids. Germline assignment: CDR1 MNHEY and CDR2 SVGAGI. The V and J ends lost 7 bases and 0 bases respectively, with 11 bases between them. CDR3 in DNA: TGTGCCAGCAACCAGGCGGGGAGCACAGATACGCAGTATTTT. Its translation: CASNQAGSTDTQYF.

The chain uses TRBV2 and TRBJ2-1; D possibly corresponds to TRBD1 (6 bases). V was clipped by 6 bases and J by 7 bases, with 7 bases between them. The germline gives CDR1 SNHLY, CDR2 FYNNEI. This CDR3 has 11 amino acids. Here the CDR3 DNA reads TGTGCCAGCAGCGGACAGAATGAGCAGTTCTTC. Its protein is CASSGQNEQFF.

This clonotype was picked up a small number of times. The chain is built from TRBV6-6 and TRBJ2-5; D is possibly TRBD2 (5 bases). Germline values: CDR1 MNHNY, CDR2 SVGAGI (reference sequence). Deletions cut 1 base from V and 2 bases from J, with 8 bases between. The CDR3 runs 14 residues. In nucleotides, the CDR3 is TGTGCCAGCAGTTACTGGACTCCACAAGAGACCCAGTACTTC. Translation gives CASSYWTPQETQYF.

In its sample, this clonotype was seen once. This chain links TRBV25-1 with TRBJ2-1, with unresolved D. Germline V gene data show CDR1 as MGHDK and CDR2 as SYGVNS. The V and J ends lost 2 bases and 4 bases respectively, with 3 bases between them. This CDR3 is built from 12 residues. This chain's CDR3 is CASSERYNEQFF. The CDR3 DNA reads as TGTGCCAGCAGTGAAAGGTACAATGAGCAGTTCTTC.

In its sample, this clonotype was seen a few times. V and J are TRBV28 and TRBJ1-2; weak D call: TRBD1 (5 bases). The CDR3 loop spans 11 amino acids. V was cut by 5 bases and J by 7 bases, with 8 bases left in between. Germline CDR1 MDHEN, CDR2 SYDVKM. The CDR3 region has the DNA TGTGCCAGCAGTACCCAGGGTGGCTACACCTTC. As protein: CASSTQGGYTF.

CDR3 DNA sequence: TGTGCCAGCAGCTTACGCGGACAGCCCCACACTGAAGCTTTCTTT. Its protein product is CASSLRGQPHTEAFF. The J gene is TRBJ1-1, the V gene TRBV7-9, with a weak D call TRBD1 (6 bases). Trimming removed 2 bases from V and 3 bases from J, with 13 bases in between. Germline CDR1 and CDR2: SEHNR and FQNEAQ (reference sequence). CDR3 length: 15 residues.

This clonotype was observed a handful of times. This rearrangement joins TRBV7-8 to TRBJ1-6; 8 positions agree with TRBD1. The germline V gene encodes CDR1 SGHVS and CDR2 FQNEAQ. This CDR3 is built from 15 residues. With 5 bases clipped from V and 6 bases from J, the junction kept 6 bases outside the gene matches. CDR3 nucleotide sequence: TGTGCCAGCAGCCCCTGGACAGGGATTAATTCACCCCTCCACTTT. It codes for CASSPWTGINSPLHF.

The chain carries TRBV12-3 or TRBV12-4 and TRBJ2-5, with 7 bases that match TRBD2. The CDR3 is 14 amino acids. J was trimmed by 4 bases and V by 6 bases; bases with no gene match: 8. The CDR3 DNA follows: TGTGCCAGCAGCCGGTGGGGCGGGAGAGAGACCCAGTACTTC. It is translated as CASSRWGGRETQYF.

J is TRBJ1-2 and V is TRBV6-5, with D uncertain. This CDR3 has 14 residues. Germline CDR1 is MNHEY and CDR2 is SVGAGI. The V end was cut by 0 bases, the J end by 7 bases, with 12 bases between. CDR3 sequence reads: CASSYSEGVGGYTF. CDR3 coding DNA: TGTGCCAGCAGTTACTCTGAGGGAGTGGGTGGCTACACCTTC.

The chain has TRBV9 and TRBJ1-5; 10 nucleotides align to TRBD1. J was trimmed by 1 base and V by 3 bases; bases with no gene match: 4. CDR1 and CDR2 from the germline V gene are SGDLS and YYNGEE. The CDR3 extends over 16 amino acids. The CDR3 protein is CASSEGTGVSNQPQHF. DNA of the CDR3: TGTGCCAGCAGCGAAGGGACAGGGGTGAGCAATCAGCCCCAGCATTTT.

V usage is TRBV12-3 or TRBV12-4 and J usage is TRBJ2-7, with a possible D match to TRBD2 (6 bases). V dropped 3 bases and J dropped 4 bases, with 13 bases sitting between them. This CDR3 region has 14 residues. CDR3: CASSLTSLPYEQYF. The CDR3 DNA sequence: TGTGCCAGCAGTTTGACTAGTCTCCCATACGAGCAGTACTTC.

This clonotype was seen a few times. The chain carries TRBV20-1 and TRBJ1-5; tentative D call: TRBD1 (5 bases). V was trimmed by 3 bases and J by 6 bases, leaving 9 bases between them. This CDR3 has 12 amino acids. Per germline, CDR1 DFQATT and CDR2 SNEGSKA (reference sequence). The CDR3 reads CSAREQAQPQHF. DNA for the CDR3: TGCAGTGCTAGGGAACAGGCTCAGCCCCAGCATTTT.

This chain joins TRBV29-1 and TRBJ2-7; D gene unclear. The V and J ends lost 5 bases and 2 bases respectively, with 19 bases between them. CDR3 size: 15 residues. Germline V gene data show CDR1 as SQVTM and CDR2 as ANQGSEA. Written as DNA, the CDR3 is TGCAGCGTTTTTATCGGCCCGACGAAGACCTACGAGCAGTACTTC. It codes for CSVFIGPTKTYEQYF.

V gene TRBV11-2 combines with J gene TRBJ2-3, with 7 bases aligning to TRBD2. Germline V gene sequence: CDR1 SGHAT, CDR2 FQNNGV. V lost 4 bases, J lost 5 bases, and 6 bases stayed unmatched. This CDR3 comprises 14 residues. CDR3 in amino acids: CASSWREYKDTQYF. In nucleotides, the CDR3 is TGTGCCAGCAGCTGGCGGGAGTATAAAGATACGCAGTATTTT.

In this sample, this clonotype turned up a few times. V and J are TRBV6-5 and TRBJ1-2; perhaps TRBD1 as D (5 bases). Germline CDR1 MNHEY, CDR2 SVGAGI. The CDR3 contains 16 residues. The V and J ends lost 5 bases and 5 bases respectively, with 21 bases between them. The CDR3 nucleotides read TGTGCCAGCAGTCCTACTGGGGGGAGCAAGGCTTATGGCTACACCTTC. It specifies CASSPTGGSKAYGYTF.